The 17 T cell receptor beta chains presented below share a single source sample, sequenced in a study of graft-versus-host responses after intestinal transplantation. No antigen has been assigned to these receptors. Measured with immunoSEQ multiplex PCR; TCRdb has only the in-frame clones, and not every one. Of approximately 120,000 clones listed, approximately 94% were seen once; the top ten hold over 0.15%. The input for sequencing was unstimulated CD4+ T cells sorted from spleen or lymph node cells, taken before intestinal transplant. These receptors were taken from a human donor who received an intestinal transplant.

This sequence joins TRBV7-2 and TRBJ1-2; a possible D gene is TRBD1 (6 bases). This CDR3 contains 15 residues. V shed 2 bases and J shed 5 bases, with 15 bases lying between them. Germline CDR1 SGHTA, CDR2 FQGNSA. The CDR3 DNA reads as TGTGCCAGCAGCTTATTTGCAGGGGAGGGATATGGCTACACCTTC. It yields the protein CASSLFAGEGYGYTF.

The rearrangement links TRBV19 to TRBJ1-2; D perhaps matches TRBD1 (5 bases). Germline V gene sequence: CDR1 LNHDA, CDR2 SQIVND (reference sequence). V lost 9 bases and J lost 2, with 10 bases in between. The CDR3 contains 12 residues. CDR3 amino acids: CASQGLNYGYTF. CDR3 coding DNA: TGTGCCAGCCAGGGATTAAACTATGGCTACACCTTC.

V is TRBV5-1 and J is TRBJ1-6; D remains ambiguous. Trimming pared 1 base from V and 5 bases from J, leaving 7 bases between. This CDR3 is 14 amino acids long. Looked up from germline, CDR1 is SGHRS and CDR2 is YFSETQ. The CDR3 loop is CASSLRPDNSPLHF. CDR3 coding DNA: TGCGCCAGCAGCTTGCGGCCAGATAATTCACCCCTCCACTTT.

The rearrangement links TRBV11-3 to TRBJ2-2; 15 bases are a match to TRBD2. This CDR3 spans 16 amino acids. V shed 5 bases and J 6 bases; nucleotides not matched to a gene: 4. Looked up from germline, CDR1 is SGHNT and CDR2 is YENEEA. CDR3 protein: CASSEGTSGGPGELFF. The DNA of the CDR3 is TGTGCCAGCAGCGAAGGGACTAGCGGGGGGCCCGGGGAGCTGTTTTTT.

The chain carries TRBV2 and TRBJ2-1; 10 bases fit TRBD2. The CDR3 is made up of 15 amino acids. From germline, CDR1 is SNHLY and CDR2 FYNNEI. V shed 4 bases and J 7 bases; nucleotides not matched to a gene: 7. CDR3: CASSGISGGSNEQFF. DNA for the CDR3: TGTGCCAGCAGTGGTATTAGCGGGGGGTCAAATGAGCAGTTCTTC.

The chain is built from TRBV6-4 and TRBJ2-5; D possibly matches TRBD1 or TRBD2 (5 bases each). The CDR3 loop spans 17 amino acids. V was trimmed by 5 bases and J by 3 bases, leaving 22 bases between them. Germline CDR1 is MRHNA and CDR2 is SNTAGT. In DNA form, the CDR3 reads TGTGCCAGCAGTCACCGTGGGGCGACCGGGGTAAAAGAGACCCAGTACTTC. It is translated as CASSHRGATGVKETQYF.

The V call is TRBV12-2, the J call TRBJ1-1; TRBD1 is the table's D call and was not checked against the DNA. TRBV12-2 is described as a pseudogene. The CDR3 contains 16 residues. CDR3 coding DNA: TGTGCAAGTCGCTTAGCCATGACCAGGGGGAACACTGAAGCTTTCTTT. Translation gives CASRLAMTRGNTEAFF.

J is TRBJ1-2 and V is TRBV7-9; 7 bases match TRBD1. Trimming at V came to 1 base and at J to 5 bases, leaving 10 bases not matched to a gene. CDR1 SEHNR and CDR2 FQNEAQ come from the germline V gene (reference sequence). This CDR3 has 16 amino acids. CDR3 bases: TGTGCCAGCAGCTTAGGAGAGGGGGCCTCTGGGTATGGCTACACCTTC. The encoded protein is CASSLGEGASGYGYTF.

V gene TRBV6-6 combines with J gene TRBJ1-2, with 9 bases aligning to TRBD1. The CDR3 is 15 amino acids. The V and J ends lost 2 bases and 4 bases, in that order; junction bases with no gene match: 5. Germline CDR1 MNHNY, CDR2 SVGAGI (reference sequence). The chain's CDR3 is CASSYGDRESYGYTF. Written as DNA, the CDR3 is TGTGCCAGCAGTTACGGGGACAGGGAGAGCTATGGCTACACCTTC.

The chain carries TRBV15 and TRBJ1-5; possible D gene TRBD1, 5 bases. In germline, CDR1 is LNHNV, CDR2 YYDKDF (reference sequence). V was cut by 4 bases and J by 7 bases, with 11 bases left in between. This CDR3 is built from 13 residues. The CDR3 region is CATSIYKGQPQHF. The DNA of the CDR3 is TGTGCCACCAGCATTTACAAGGGGCAGCCCCAGCATTTT.

The chain links TRBV18 to TRBJ1-1, with 7 nucleotides matching TRBD1. Germline CDR1 and CDR2: KGHSH and LQKENI. The CDR3 loop spans 17 amino acids. J gave up 2 bases and V 0 bases, and 9 bases lay outside the gene matches. CDR3 nucleotide sequence: TGTGCCAGCTCACCACCGAATAGGGGGCAGGGTAACACTGAAGCTTTCTTT. Amino acid sequence: CASSPPNRGQGNTEAFF.

This clone was observed a single time. This chain uses TRBV6-5 with TRBJ2-1, with D tentatively TRBD1 or TRBD2 (5 bases each). CDR3 length: 15 residues. CDR1 is MNHEY and CDR2 is SVGAGI in the germline V gene. Trimming removed 6 bases at V and 7 bases at J, with 19 bases between. In DNA, the CDR3 is TGTGCCAGCAGCGATGGGTACCCCTGGGGGAATGAGCAGTTCTTC. Its protein is CASSDGYPWGNEQFF.

This chain uses TRBV6-5 with TRBJ2-7, with 8 bases identical to TRBD1. The V segment lost 4 bases and the J segment 1 base; nucleotides outside the gene matches: 3. The CDR3 is 14 amino acids. CDR1 MNHEY and CDR2 SVGAGI come from the germline V gene. CDR3 residues: CASSSRTGSYEQYF. CDR3 nucleotides: TGTGCCAGCAGTTCTCGGACAGGGTCCTACGAGCAGTACTTC.

CDR3 residues: CASSLVTGGSSEQYF. Here the CDR3 DNA reads TGTGCCAGCAGCTTAGTGACAGGCGGCTCGAGCGAGCAGTACTTC. The V gene is TRBV11-3, the J gene TRBJ2-7; D perhaps matches TRBD1 (6 bases). The V gene lost 1 base and the J gene lost 6 bases, with 16 bases spanning the gap. The germline V gene has CDR1 SGHNT and CDR2 YENEEA. The length of the CDR3 is 15 residues.

This chain joins TRBV18 and TRBJ2-5; a possible D gene is TRBD2 (7 bases). V was cut by 2 bases and J by 1 base, with 11 bases left in between. The CDR3 is 15 residues long. Per the germline V gene, CDR1 is KGHSH and CDR2 is LQKENI. CDR3 sequence reads: CASSPRGGIQETQYF. The CDR3 bases are TGTGCCAGCTCACCAAGGGGGGGCATCCAAGAGACCCAGTACTTC.

The chain combines TRBV4-2 with TRBJ1-6; 9 bases match TRBD1. Germline trimming cut 3 bases from V and 6 bases from J; bases unmatched to any gene: 9. The CDR3 is 17 residues long. Germline lookup yields CDR1 LGHNA and CDR2 YNFKEQ. The CDR3 DNA sequence: TGTGCCAGCAGCCACCTTGGGACAGGGATGGGTAATTCACCCCTCCACTTT. It codes for CASSHLGTGMGNSPLHF.

DNA for the CDR3: TGCGCCAGCAGCTTACAAACGACAGGGGGCGAGCAGTACTTC. Translation gives CASSLQTTGGEQYF. The rearrangement joins TRBV5-1 to TRBJ2-7, with TRBD1 matching over 9 bases. The germline gives CDR1 SGHRS, CDR2 YFSETQ. The CDR3 consists of 14 residues. Losses at the gene ends were 2 bases for V and 6 bases for J; bases not matched to a gene: 6.